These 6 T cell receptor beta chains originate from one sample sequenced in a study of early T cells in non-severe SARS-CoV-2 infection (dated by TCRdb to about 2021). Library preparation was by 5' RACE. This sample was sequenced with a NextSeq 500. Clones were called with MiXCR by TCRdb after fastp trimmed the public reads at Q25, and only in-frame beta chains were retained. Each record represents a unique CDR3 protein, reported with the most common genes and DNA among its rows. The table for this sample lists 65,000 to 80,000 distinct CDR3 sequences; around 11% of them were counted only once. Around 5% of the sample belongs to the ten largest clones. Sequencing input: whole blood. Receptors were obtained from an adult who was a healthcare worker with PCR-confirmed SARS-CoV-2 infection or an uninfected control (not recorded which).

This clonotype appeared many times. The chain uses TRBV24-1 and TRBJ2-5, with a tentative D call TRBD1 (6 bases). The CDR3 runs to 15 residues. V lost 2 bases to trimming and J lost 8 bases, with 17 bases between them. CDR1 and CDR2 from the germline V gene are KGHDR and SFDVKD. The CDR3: CATSDSQDRTLTQYF. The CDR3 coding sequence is TGTGCCACCAGTGATTCGCAAGACAGGACCCTAACCCAGTACTTC.

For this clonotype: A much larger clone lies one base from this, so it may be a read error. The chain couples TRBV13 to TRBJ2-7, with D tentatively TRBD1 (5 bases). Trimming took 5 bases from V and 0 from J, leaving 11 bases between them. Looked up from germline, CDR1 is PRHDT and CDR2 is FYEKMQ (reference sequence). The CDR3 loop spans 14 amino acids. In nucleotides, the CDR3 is TGTGCCAGCAGCAGGGGCAGGGACTCCTACGAGCAGTACTTC. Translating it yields CASSRGRDSYEQYF.

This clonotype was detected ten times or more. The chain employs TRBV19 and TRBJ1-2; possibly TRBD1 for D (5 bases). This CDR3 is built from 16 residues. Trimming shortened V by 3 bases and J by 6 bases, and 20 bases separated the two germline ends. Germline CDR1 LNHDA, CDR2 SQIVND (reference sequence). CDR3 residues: CASSIPHHTGDNGYTF. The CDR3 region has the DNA TGTGCCAGTAGTATTCCCCACCATACAGGAGACAATGGCTACACCTTC.

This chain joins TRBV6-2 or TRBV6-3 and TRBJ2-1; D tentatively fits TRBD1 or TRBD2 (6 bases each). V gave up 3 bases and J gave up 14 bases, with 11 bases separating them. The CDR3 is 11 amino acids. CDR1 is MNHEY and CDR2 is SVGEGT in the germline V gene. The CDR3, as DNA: TGTGCCAGCAGTTATGGGGGGCTTAAGTTCTTC. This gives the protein CASSYGGLKFF.

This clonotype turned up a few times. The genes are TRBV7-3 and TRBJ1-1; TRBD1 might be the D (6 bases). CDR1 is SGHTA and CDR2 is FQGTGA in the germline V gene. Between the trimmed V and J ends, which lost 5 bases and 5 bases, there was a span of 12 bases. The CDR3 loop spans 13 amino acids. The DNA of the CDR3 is TGTGCCAGCAGCATACAGGGAGGGACTGAAGCTTTCTTT. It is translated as CASSIQGGTEAFF.

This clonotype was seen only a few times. CDR3 sequence (DNA): TGTGCCAGCATAGGCCTTGGGCTAGCGGGGGGGGCCTACTACAATGAGCAGTTCTTC. It yields the protein CASIGLGLAGGAYYNEQFF. This chain joins TRBV27 and TRBJ2-1, with 12 bases lining up with TRBD2. The germline V gene encodes CDR1 MNHEY and CDR2 SMNVEV (reference sequence). Unmatched junction bases numbered 16, after V lost 7 bases and J lost 3 bases. The length of the CDR3 is 19 residues.